The present T cell receptor (beta chain) was sequenced within a study of TIL therapy for anti-PD-1-resistant metastatic lung cancer listed by TCRdb under 2021. For context, the study as a whole: Tumors were collected before any PD-1/PD-L1 blockade, after which patients were given nivolumab, and patients who progressed were given lymphodepletion, an infusion of expanded TIL and IL-2. Enrolled patients had a median age of around 56 years (range roughly 35-85) and a median tumor PD-L1 proportion score of under 7%. Most of the cohort had lung adenocarcinoma, four tumors were EGFR-mutant and two were ALK-rearranged, and half of the patients were current or former smokers. Across the cohort, whole-exome sequencing showed a median non-synonymous tumor mutation burden of more than 1.3 mutations per megabase. T cell receptor beta sequencing of tumor and peripheral blood was used to follow clonotypes across the tumor, the expanded TIL product and serial blood samples. Results and caveats for the whole study, not just this receptor: Clonotypes from the infused TIL partially replaced the baseline peripheral repertoire and then declined over months, and persistence showed no apparent association with response. The study protocol defined all tumor marker inferences as exploratory. The cohort was highly selected, with more treatment-naive, never-smoker and oncogene-addicted patients than typical, limiting generalizability.

Concerning this clone: Which antigen it targets is not known. No per-base quality is available; no much larger clone lies one base away.

The intended sense of this specimen's time point label: pre-treatment sample, taken before nivolumab and TIL therapy. Between October 2017 and 2020, a dual-center phase I trial enrolled adults who had stage 4 NSCLC. Samples were obtained from a single-arm, open-label phase I trial in which tumor-infiltrating lymphocyte therapy with nivolumab was evaluated in advanced non-small cell lung cancer. Blood mononuclear cells were isolated from EDTA tubes by Ficoll gradient and were snap-frozen as pellets, and DNA was extracted with a Qiagen mini-prep kit. Using bias-controlled multiplex PCR with the immunoSEQ v3 hsTCRB kit, the TCR beta CDR3 regions were amplified from genomic DNA. TCR libraries were sequenced on an Illumina NextSeq 500 to approximately 2 million read pairs for survey level or roughly 4.5-6.5 million for deep level. As for the authors' bioinformatics: Clonality was reported by immunoSEQ Analyzer software, which also assigned V, D and J genes and filtered out non-productive sequences. To compare repertoires between infused TIL and blood, productive Simpson clonality was used along with the Morisita overlap index of productive TRB rearrangements. The absolute count of a clonotype in blood was estimated by multiplying the lymphocyte count by the CD3+ fraction and by the productive frequency of the clone. TCRdb provides this immuneACCESS table in a form limited to in-frame rearrangements. Some clones are lacking; in checked studies, under half of them reflect an unresolved V gene, and why the rest are absent is not known. V and J calls and clone size are copied from that table; D and trimming were computed from the DNA. For this sample the table gives more than 55,000 clones, of which about two thirds were detected only once. The top ten constitute roughly 6.6% of the sample.

Based on the germline V gene, the CDR1 and CDR2 sequences are SGHTA and FQGNSA. The CDR3 runs 18 amino acids, cysteine and phenylalanine included. Only the CDR3 region is kept as DNA, spanning 54 bases read in frame from base 1. Ends trimmed: V by 5 bases, J by 3 bases; bases unmatched to a gene: 9. This specimen consisted of blood, obtained at baseline. This receptor was taken from a person aged 25 to 80 with non-small cell lung cancer. The chain uses TRBV7-2 and TRBJ2-1; 14 middle bases align to TRBD2. The nucleotides read TGTGCCAGCAGCCGACAGACTAGCGGGAGGGCCATCTACAATGAGCAGTTCTTC. This is translated as CASSRQTSGRAIYNEQFF.